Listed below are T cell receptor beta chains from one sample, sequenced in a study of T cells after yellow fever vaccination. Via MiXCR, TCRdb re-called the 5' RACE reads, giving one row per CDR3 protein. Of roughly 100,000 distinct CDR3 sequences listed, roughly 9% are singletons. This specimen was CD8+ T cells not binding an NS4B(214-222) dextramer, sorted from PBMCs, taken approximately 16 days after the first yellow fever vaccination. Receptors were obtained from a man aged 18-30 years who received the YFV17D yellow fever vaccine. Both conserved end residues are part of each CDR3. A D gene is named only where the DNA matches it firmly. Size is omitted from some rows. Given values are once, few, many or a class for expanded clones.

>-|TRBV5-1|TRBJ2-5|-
CASSSPQGTMETQYF
TGCGCCAGCAGCTCCCCACAGGGAACCATGGAGACCCAGTACTTC
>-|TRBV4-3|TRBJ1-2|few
CASSPWGADYGYTF
TGCGCCAGCAGCCCCTGGGGGGCTGACTATGGCTACACCTTC
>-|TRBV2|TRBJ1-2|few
CASREAPGYGYTF
TGTGCCAGCAGGGAGGCCCCAGGGTATGGCTACACCTTC
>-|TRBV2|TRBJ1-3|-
CASSAGYWLYF
TGTGCCAGCAGTGCCGGATACTGGTTATATTTT
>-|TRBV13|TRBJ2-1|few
CASSQQPNEQFF
TGTGCCAGCAGCCAACAACCGAATGAGCAGTTCTTC
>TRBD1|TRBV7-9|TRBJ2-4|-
CASSLTDRGGNIQYF
TGTGCCAGCAGCCTGACGGACAGGGGGGGAAACATTCAGTACTTC
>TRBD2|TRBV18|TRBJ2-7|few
CASSPSAGVGEQYF
TGTGCCAGCTCACCTAGTGCGGGGGTTGGCGAGCAGTACTTC
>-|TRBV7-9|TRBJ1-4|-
CASSRRGLGTNEKLFF
TGTGCCAGCAGTCGACGGGGCCTGGGAACTAATGAAAAACTGTTTTTT
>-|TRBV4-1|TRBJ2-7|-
CASSHLDTSYEQYF
TGCGCCAGCAGCCACCTAGACACTTCCTACGAGCAGTACTTC
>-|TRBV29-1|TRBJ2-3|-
CSVEGAADGASTDTQYF
TGCAGCGTCGAAGGGGCGGCGGATGGGGCTAGCACAGATACGCAGTATTTT
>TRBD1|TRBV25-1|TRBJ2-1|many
CASSRQGYNEQFF
TGTGCCAGCAGTCGACAGGGCTACAATGAGCAGTTCTTC
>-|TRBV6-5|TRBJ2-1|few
CASSYSNQDEQFF
TGTGCCAGCAGTTACTCGAACCAGGATGAGCAGTTCTTC
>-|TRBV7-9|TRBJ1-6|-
CASSPYNSPLHF
TGTGCCAGCAGCCCGTATAATTCACCCCTCCACTTT
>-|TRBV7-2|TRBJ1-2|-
CASSGGGYTF
TGTGCCAGCAGCGGGGGTGGCTACACCTTC
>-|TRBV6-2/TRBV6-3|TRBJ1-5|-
CASSFPDQPQHF
TGTGCCAGCAGTTTTCCAGATCAGCCCCAGCATTTT
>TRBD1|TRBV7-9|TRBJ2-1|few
CASSLVQGVNEQFF
TGTGCCAGCAGCTTAGTCCAGGGGGTGAATGAGCAGTTCTTC
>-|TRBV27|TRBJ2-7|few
CASSWRGLRYEQYF
TGTGCCAGCAGTTGGAGGGGGTTGAGGTACGAGCAGTACTTC
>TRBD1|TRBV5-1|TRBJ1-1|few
CASSTGQGLNTEAFF
TGCGCCAGCAGCACGGGACAGGGTTTGAACACTGAAGCTTTCTTT
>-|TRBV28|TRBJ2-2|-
CASTPWGRTGRELFF
TGTGCCAGCACTCCTTGGGGACGGACCGGTAGGGAGCTGTTTTTT
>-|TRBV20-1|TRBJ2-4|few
CSAKDSIRDIGYIQYF
TGCAGTGCTAAAGATTCAATCCGGGACATCGGGTACATTCAGTACTTC
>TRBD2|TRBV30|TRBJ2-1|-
CAWELADSYNEQFF
TGTGCCTGGGAACTAGCGGACTCCTACAATGAGCAGTTCTTC
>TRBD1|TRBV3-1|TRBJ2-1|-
CASSQGPRGRANEQFF
TGTGCCAGCAGCCAGGGCCCGAGGGGGCGCGCCAATGAGCAGTTCTTC
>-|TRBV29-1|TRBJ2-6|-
CSVESGAGANVLTF
TGCAGCGTTGAATCCGGGGCAGGGGCCAACGTCCTGACTTTC
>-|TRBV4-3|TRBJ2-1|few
CASSQGRGRSSYNEQFF
TGCGCCAGCAGCCAAGGAAGGGGGAGGAGCTCCTACAATGAGCAGTTCTTC
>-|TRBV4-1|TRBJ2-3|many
CASSQRWVGGDTQYF
TGCGCCAGCAGCCAACGGTGGGTTGGAGGGGATACGCAGTATTTT
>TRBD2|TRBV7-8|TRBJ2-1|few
CASSLGTSGGYNEQFF
TGTGCCAGCAGCTTAGGAACTAGCGGGGGCTACAATGAGCAGTTCTTC